The 11 T cell receptor beta chains below were found in one sample sequenced in a study of blood T cell repertoires in COVID-19 (dated by TCRdb to 2018 to 2020). The library relied on the immunoSEQ multiplex PCR assay. The table comes from immuneACCESS by way of TCRdb, which keeps in-frame sequences with V and J called. Part of the clones is missing from these tables; in studies checked, under half for an unresolved V gene and the rest for unknown reasons. The sample profile shows approximately 57,000 clones; around 82% of them were found once. The top ten hold over 7.5% of the sample. Sequences were obtained from peripheral blood. The receptor source for this set is a woman older than 75 with acute or convalescent COVID-19.

The gene calls are TRBV28 and TRBJ1-5, with D uncertain. V lost 6 bases to trimming and J lost 0 bases, with 12 bases between them. Germline CDR1 is MDHEN and CDR2 is SYDVKM. The CDR3 is 15 residues long. CDR3 DNA sequence: TGTGCCAGCAGGGCCGCGGGGAATAGCAATCAGCCCCAGCATTTT. Protein sequence: CASRAAGNSNQPQHF.

The chain combines TRBV5-1 with TRBJ2-1; the D gene is possibly TRBD2 (7 bases). In germline, CDR1 is SGHRS, CDR2 YFSETQ. The CDR3 consists of 16 residues. Trimming removed 0 bases from V and 7 bases from J, with 17 bases in between. CDR3 sequence reads: CASSLGTGGSWNEQFF. For the CDR3, the DNA is TGCGCCAGCAGCTTGGGAACGGGGGGCAGTTGGAATGAGCAGTTCTTC.

The chain links TRBV28 to TRBJ1-2; unclear D gene. CDR1 and CDR2 from the germline V gene are MDHEN and SYDVKM. Trimming took 5 bases from V and 0 from J, leaving 4 bases between them. This CDR3 has 12 residues. This CDR3 is CASSQTNYGYTF. The CDR3 nucleotides read TGTGCCAGCAGTCAAACTAACTATGGCTACACCTTC.

This rearrangement joins TRBV10-3 to TRBJ1-4, with TRBD1 matching over 8 bases. V shed 2 bases and J 3 bases; nucleotides not matched to a gene: 5. The germline CDR1 and CDR2 sequences are ENHRY and SYGVKD. The CDR3 has 16 residues. The CDR3 DNA reads TGTGCCATCAGTGAGGGTGGGACAGGCCCTAATGAAAAACTGTTTTTT. Translation: CAISEGGTGPNEKLFF.

The chain carries TRBV6-6 and TRBJ2-3; tentative D call: TRBD2 (6 bases). The germline V and J ends were trimmed by 4 bases and 5 bases, with 10 bases remaining between them. This CDR3 comprises 13 residues. Germline V CDR1 and CDR2: MNHNY, SVGAGI (reference sequence). The CDR3, as DNA: TGTGCCAGCAGTTCCCCGGGAGAAGATACGCAGTATTTT. This gives the protein CASSSPGEDTQYF.

V gene TRBV27 combines with J gene TRBJ1-5; TRBD1 aligns across 8 bases. Germline CDR1 is MNHEY and CDR2 is SMNVEV (reference sequence). This CDR3 is built from 15 residues. V gave up 6 bases and J gave up 2 bases; unmatched junction bases: 6. CDR3 bases: TGTGCCAGCAGGGAAGGACAGGGTGGCAATCAGCCCCAGCATTTT. Translation gives CASREGQGGNQPQHF.

The V call is TRBV4-1, the J call TRBJ1-2; possible D gene TRBD1, 6 bases. V lost 1 base and J 4 bases, leaving 13 bases between the germline ends. Per germline, CDR1 MGHRA and CDR2 YSYEKL. The CDR3 contains 15 residues. This chain's CDR3 is CASSQVPGVGYGYTF. The CDR3 DNA is TGCGCCAGCAGCCAAGTCCCAGGGGTGGGCTATGGCTACACCTTC.

This rearrangement joins TRBV5-6 to TRBJ1-2, with a tentative D call TRBD1 (6 bases). The length of the CDR3 is 15 residues. V was pared by 0 bases and J by 8 bases, with 17 bases between. Per the germline V gene, CDR1 is SGHDT and CDR2 is YYEEEE. The CDR3 DNA reads TGTGCCAGCAGCTTGGGGCTTTTCTCAGGGGACGGCTACACCTTC. This gives the protein CASSLGLFSGDGYTF.

V and J are TRBV6-2 or TRBV6-3 and TRBJ1-1; D gene unclear. The CDR3 runs to 15 residues. The V gene lost 2 bases and the J gene lost 0 bases, with 10 bases spanning the gap. Germline CDR1 and CDR2: MNHEY and SVGEGT. The CDR3 region has the DNA TGTGCCAGCAGTTACGGAGGCAGTATGAACACTGAAGCTTTCTTT. Translated, it gives CASSYGGSMNTEAFF.

V gene TRBV7-9 combines with J gene TRBJ2-7; 8 bases are shared with TRBD1. The CDR3 totals 15 residues. Trimming removed 5 bases from V and 2 bases from J; junction bases left unmatched: 8. Germline CDR1 SEHNR, CDR2 FQNEAQ (reference sequence). CDR3 amino acids: CASSPWDRPTYEQYF. CDR3 coding DNA: TGTGCCAGCAGCCCTTGGGACAGGCCTACCTACGAGCAGTACTTC.

V usage is TRBV10-2 and J usage is TRBJ2-2; 11 nucleotides line up with TRBD1. Germline loops: CDR1 WSHSY, CDR2 SAAADI. V trimming: 6 bases; J trimming: 6 bases; junction bases outside the gene matches: 3. The CDR3 is 14 residues long. This chain's CDR3 is CASRGQGEAGELFF. CDR3 in DNA: TGCGCCAGCAGGGGACAGGGGGAAGCCGGGGAGCTGTTTTTT.